The T cell receptor (beta chain) under discussion was sequenced for a study of T cell repertoires in aging, cancer and after chemotherapy. In the study overall: Glioblastoma patients receiving temozolomide-based therapy gave paired samples before and after chemotherapy. The study's findings and limits: Loss of evenness, beyond lost richness, contributed to age-related TCR diversity decline in cancer patients. Untreated cancer patients had significantly lower blood TCR diversity than age-matched healthy donors. These repertoire data do not allow conclusions about immunological memory after chemotherapy.

Per germline, CDR1 MRHNA and CDR2 SNTAGT. Trimming removed 0 bases from V and 6 bases from J, with 8 bases in between. This CDR3 has 14 residues. Rearranged V-D-J TRB sequences were amplified with a mixed TRB-A/B primer pool. TCRdb re-called the multiplex PCR reads through MiXCR, storing one row per CDR3 protein. The sample has 7,000 to 10,000 distinct CDR3 sequences, about two fifths seen once; the top ten hold 9% to 15%. Amplification of TCR beta used genomic DNA extracted from peripheral blood. In regard to this clonotype: Antigen: not known.

Material for sequencing was blood. The clonotype comes from a human donor with a solid tumor. The chain uses TRBV6-4 and TRBJ2-2; D is perhaps TRBD1 (5 bases). For the CDR3, the DNA is TGTGCCAGCAGTGACTCCTGGGGCGCCGGGGAGCTGTTTTTT. Translating it yields CASSDSWGAGELFF.